This T cell receptor (beta chain) comes out of a study of cytomegalovirus exposure and HLA in healthy donors. Study-wide background: Unique TCR beta sequences numbering 117 million came from around 180 million T cells in an earlier analysis. Whole-study results and caveats: Many donors carried some public TCRs, although rarity characterized most TCR sequences. Roughly uniform depth of sequencing across donors was assumed in presence/absence analyses.

This clone was seen a few times. As yet, its antigen is unknown. PCR used 60 Vbeta primers and 13 Jbeta primers. TCRdb's copy holds only in-frame clones and misses some; the assay was immunoSEQ multiplex PCR. The sample gives approximately 170,000 clones, around 75% of which show up once; under 5.5% is in the top ten. The CDR3 has 17 residues. Sequencing was carried out using PBMCs. The receptor was derived from a man younger than 35 in good health and CMV-seropositive. The rearrangement uses TRBV21-1 and TRBJ1-1; the D call TRBD1 from the table was never checked on the DNA. TRBV21-1 corresponds to a pseudogene. In DNA, the CDR3 is TGTGCCAGCAGCGACCCGGACAGGGGGCCTACGAACACTGAAGCTTTCTTT. Amino acid sequence: CASSDPDRGPTNTEAFF.